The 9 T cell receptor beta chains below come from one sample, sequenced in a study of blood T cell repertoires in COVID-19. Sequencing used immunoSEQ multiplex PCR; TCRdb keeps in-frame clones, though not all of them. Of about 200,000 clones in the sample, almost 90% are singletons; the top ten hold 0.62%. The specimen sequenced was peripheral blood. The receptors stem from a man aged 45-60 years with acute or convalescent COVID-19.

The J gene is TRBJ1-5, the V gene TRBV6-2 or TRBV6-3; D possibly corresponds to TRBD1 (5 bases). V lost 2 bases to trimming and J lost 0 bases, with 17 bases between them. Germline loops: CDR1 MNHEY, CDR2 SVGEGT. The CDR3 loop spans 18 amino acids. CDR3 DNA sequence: TGTGCCAGCAGTTACGTAGGGGCAGGACAATATAGCAATCAGCCCCAGCATTTT. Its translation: CASSYVGAGQYSNQPQHF.

This chain's CDR3 is CASSRGTGMNTEAFF. In nucleotides, the CDR3 is TGTGCCAGCAGCCGCGGGACAGGGATGAACACTGAAGCTTTCTTT. The chain employs TRBV3-1 (or the pseudogene TRBV3-2) and TRBJ1-1; the match to TRBD1 covers 9 bases. Trimming at V came to 4 bases and at J to 0 bases, leaving 3 bases not matched to a gene. Germline lookup yields CDR1 LGHDT and CDR2 YNNKEL (reference sequence). This CDR3 is built from 15 residues.

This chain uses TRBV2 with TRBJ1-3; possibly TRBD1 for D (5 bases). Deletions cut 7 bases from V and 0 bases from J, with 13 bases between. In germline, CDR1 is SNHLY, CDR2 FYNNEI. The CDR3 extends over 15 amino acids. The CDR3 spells CASIPDSHSGNTIYF. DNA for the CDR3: TGTGCCAGCATTCCCGACAGCCACTCTGGAAACACCATATATTTT.

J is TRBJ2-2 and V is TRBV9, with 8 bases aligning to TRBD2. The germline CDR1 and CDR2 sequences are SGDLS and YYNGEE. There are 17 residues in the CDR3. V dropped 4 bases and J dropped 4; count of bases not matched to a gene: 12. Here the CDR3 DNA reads TGTGCCAGCAGCTCCCCAAGGGGCGGGGGGATCACCGGGGAGCTGTTTTTT. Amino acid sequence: CASSSPRGGGITGELFF.

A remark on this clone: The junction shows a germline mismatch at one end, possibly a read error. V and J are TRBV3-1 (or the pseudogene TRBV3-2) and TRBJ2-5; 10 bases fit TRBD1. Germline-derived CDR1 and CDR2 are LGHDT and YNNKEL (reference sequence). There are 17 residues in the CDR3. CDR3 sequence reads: CASSQDRQGAFQGTQYF. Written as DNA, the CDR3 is TGTGCCAGCAGCCAAGATCGACAGGGGGCCTTTCAAGGGACCCAGTACTTC.

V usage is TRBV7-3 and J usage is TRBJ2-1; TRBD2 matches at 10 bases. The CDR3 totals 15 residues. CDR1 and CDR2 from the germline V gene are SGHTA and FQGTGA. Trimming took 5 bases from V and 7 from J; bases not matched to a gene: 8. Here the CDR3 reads CASSPRLAGQNEQFF. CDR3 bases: TGTGCCAGCAGCCCGCGACTAGCGGGTCAGAATGAGCAGTTCTTC.

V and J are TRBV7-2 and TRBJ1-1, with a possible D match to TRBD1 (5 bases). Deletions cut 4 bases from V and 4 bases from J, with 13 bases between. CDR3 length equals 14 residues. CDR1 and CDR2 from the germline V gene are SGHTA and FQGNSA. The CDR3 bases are TGTGCCAGCAGCTCGGGGAGGGGAAGCACTGAAGCTTTCTTT. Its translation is CASSSGRGSTEAFF.

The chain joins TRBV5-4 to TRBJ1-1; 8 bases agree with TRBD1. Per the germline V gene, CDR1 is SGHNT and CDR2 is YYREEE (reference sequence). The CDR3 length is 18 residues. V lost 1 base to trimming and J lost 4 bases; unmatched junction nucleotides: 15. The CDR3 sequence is CASSLWAGGAGGATEAFF. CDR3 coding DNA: TGTGCCAGCAGCTTGTGGGCAGGGGGCGCTGGGGGGGCCACTGAAGCTTTCTTT.

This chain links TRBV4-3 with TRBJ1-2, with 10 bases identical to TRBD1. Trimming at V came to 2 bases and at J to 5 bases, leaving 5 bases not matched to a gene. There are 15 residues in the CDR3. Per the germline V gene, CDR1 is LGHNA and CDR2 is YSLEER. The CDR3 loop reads CASSQNPGQGYGYTF. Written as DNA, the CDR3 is TGCGCCAGCAGCCAAAACCCGGGACAGGGGTATGGCTACACCTTC.